One TCR beta chain is described in this entry. The CDR3 loop spans 15 amino acids. Germline trimming cut 5 bases from V and 1 base from J; bases unmatched to any gene: 7. Germline CDR1 is MNHEY and CDR2 is SMNVEV (reference sequence). This sample is part of a study of blood T cell repertoires in COVID-19. On the study more broadly: Samples of COVID-19 (acute and convalescent) were obtained from the United States, Italy and Spain. The cDNA or gDNA used as material had been derived from T cells, B-cell-depleted T cells, or PBMCs.

Generated by immunoSEQ multiplex PCR, the TCRdb table keeps only in-frame clones and is missing some. This sample has 100,000 to 150,000 clones, with over 60% found just once. The source material was peripheral blood. This TCR was sampled from a man aged 35 to 55 with active or convalescent COVID-19. The chain recombines TRBV27 with TRBJ2-7; 8 bases fit TRBD2. The CDR3 region is CASSPRAGVSYEQYF. The CDR3 coding sequence is TGTGCCAGCAGTCCTCGAGCGGGGGTGTCCTACGAGCAGTACTTC.